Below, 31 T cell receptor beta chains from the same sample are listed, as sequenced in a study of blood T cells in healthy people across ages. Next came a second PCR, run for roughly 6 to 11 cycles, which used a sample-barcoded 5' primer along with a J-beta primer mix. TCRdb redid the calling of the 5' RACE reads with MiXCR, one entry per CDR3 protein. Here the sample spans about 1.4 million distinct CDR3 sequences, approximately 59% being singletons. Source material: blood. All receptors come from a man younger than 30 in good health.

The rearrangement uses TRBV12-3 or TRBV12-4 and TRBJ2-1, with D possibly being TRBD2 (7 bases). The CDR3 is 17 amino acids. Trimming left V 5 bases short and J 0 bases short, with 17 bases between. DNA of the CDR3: TGTGCCAGCAGTCTGGGAGGGGGGGCGGCCTCCTACAATGAGCAGTTCTTC. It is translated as CASSLGGGAASYNEQFF.

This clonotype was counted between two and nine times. CDR3 residues: CASSYGDGVQETQYF. CDR3 nucleotide sequence: TGTGCCAGCAGTTATGGGGACGGAGTTCAAGAGACCCAGTACTTC. The rearrangement links TRBV6-6 to TRBJ2-5; D may match TRBD1 or TRBD2 (5 bases each). The germline CDR1 and CDR2 sequences are MNHNY and SVGAGI (reference sequence). V was clipped by 3 bases and J by 2 bases, with 13 bases between them. CDR3 length equals 15 residues.

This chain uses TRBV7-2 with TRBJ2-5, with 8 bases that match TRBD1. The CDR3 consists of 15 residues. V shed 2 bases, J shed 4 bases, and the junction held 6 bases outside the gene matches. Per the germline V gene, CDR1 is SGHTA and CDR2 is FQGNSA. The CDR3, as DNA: TGTGCCAGCAGCTTATTAGAGACAGGGGCAGAGACCCAGTACTTC. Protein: CASSLLETGAETQYF.

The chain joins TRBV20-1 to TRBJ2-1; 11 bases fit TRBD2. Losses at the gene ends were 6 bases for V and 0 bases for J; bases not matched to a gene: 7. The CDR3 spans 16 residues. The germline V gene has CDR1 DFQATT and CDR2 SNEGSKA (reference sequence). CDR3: CSAPRLAGNSYNEQFF. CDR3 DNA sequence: TGCAGTGCCCCTCGACTAGCGGGAAACTCCTACAATGAGCAGTTCTTC.

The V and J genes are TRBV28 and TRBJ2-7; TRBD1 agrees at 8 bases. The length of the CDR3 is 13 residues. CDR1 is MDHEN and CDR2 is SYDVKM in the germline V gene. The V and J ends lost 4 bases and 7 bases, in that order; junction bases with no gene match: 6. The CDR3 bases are TGTGCCAGCAGTTCAGGACAGGGACCGGAGCAGTACTTC. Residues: CASSSGQGPEQYF.

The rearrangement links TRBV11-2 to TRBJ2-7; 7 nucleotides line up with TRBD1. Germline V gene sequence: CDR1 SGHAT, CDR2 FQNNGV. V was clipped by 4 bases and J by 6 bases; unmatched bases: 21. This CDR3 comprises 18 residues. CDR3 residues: CASSSTTDNRDSTREQYF. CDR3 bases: TGTGCCAGCAGCTCCACTACCGACAACCGGGACAGCACTCGCGAGCAGTACTTC.

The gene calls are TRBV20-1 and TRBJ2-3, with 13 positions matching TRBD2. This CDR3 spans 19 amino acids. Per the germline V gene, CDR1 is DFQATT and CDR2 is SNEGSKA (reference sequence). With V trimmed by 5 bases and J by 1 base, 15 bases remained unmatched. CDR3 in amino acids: CSARAGLAGKSVGTDTQYF. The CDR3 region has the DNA TGCAGTGCTCGTGCGGGACTAGCGGGGAAAAGTGTTGGCACAGATACGCAGTATTTT.

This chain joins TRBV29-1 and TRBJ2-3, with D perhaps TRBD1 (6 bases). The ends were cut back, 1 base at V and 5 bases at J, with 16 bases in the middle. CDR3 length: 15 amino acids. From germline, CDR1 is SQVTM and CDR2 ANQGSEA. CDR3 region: CSVEGGYAGEDTQYF. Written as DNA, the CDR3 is TGCAGCGTTGAAGGGGGGTACGCAGGGGAAGATACGCAGTATTTT.

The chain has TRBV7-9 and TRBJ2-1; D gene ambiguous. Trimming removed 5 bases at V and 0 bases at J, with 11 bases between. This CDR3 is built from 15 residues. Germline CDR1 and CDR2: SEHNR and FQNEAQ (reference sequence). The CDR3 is CASSPATLSYNEQFF. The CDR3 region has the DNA TGTGCCAGCAGCCCCGCGACCCTCTCCTACAATGAGCAGTTCTTC.

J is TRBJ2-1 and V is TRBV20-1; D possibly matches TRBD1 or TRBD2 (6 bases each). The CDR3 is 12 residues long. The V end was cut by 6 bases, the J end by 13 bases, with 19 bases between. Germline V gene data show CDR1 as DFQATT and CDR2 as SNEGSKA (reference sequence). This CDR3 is CSALRGEETQFF. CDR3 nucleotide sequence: TGCAGTGCCCTGAGGGGGGAAGAGACCCAGTTCTTC.

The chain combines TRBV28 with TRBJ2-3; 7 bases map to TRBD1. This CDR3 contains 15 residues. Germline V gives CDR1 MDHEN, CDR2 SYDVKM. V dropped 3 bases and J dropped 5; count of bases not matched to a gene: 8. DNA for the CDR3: TGTGCCAGCAGTTTCAGGGCAGGGGGTAAAGATACGCAGTATTTT. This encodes CASSFRAGGKDTQYF.

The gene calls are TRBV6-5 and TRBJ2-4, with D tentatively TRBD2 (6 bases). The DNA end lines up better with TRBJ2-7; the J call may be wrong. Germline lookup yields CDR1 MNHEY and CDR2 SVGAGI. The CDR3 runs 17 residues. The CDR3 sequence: CASSYGPGTPPTYEQYF. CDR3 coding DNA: TGTGCCAGCAGTTACGGTCCGGGGACTCCACCAACCTACGAGCAGTACTTC.

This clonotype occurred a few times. The CDR3 DNA reads as TGCGCCAGCAGCCCTCCCAGGGGTGGGGTCGGCTCCTACGAGCAGTACTTC. Protein product: CASSPPRGGVGSYEQYF. V and J are TRBV4-1 and TRBJ2-7; perhaps TRBD1 as D (6 bases). CDR3 size: 17 residues. CDR1 MGHRA and CDR2 YSYEKL come from the germline V gene. V lost 4 bases and J lost 0, with 19 bases in between.

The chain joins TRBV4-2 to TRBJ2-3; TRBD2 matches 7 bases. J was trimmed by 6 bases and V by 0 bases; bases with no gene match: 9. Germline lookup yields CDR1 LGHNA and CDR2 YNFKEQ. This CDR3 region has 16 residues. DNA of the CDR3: TGTGCCAGCAGCCAAGACGGGGACTACCAAAGGGATACGCAGTATTTT. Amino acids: CASSQDGDYQRDTQYF.

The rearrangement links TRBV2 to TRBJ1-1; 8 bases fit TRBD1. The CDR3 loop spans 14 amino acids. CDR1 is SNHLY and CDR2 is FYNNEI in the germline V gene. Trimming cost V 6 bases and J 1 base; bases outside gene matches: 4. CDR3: CASRDDRGNTEAFF. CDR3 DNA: TGTGCCAGCAGAGATGACAGGGGGAACACTGAAGCTTTCTTT.

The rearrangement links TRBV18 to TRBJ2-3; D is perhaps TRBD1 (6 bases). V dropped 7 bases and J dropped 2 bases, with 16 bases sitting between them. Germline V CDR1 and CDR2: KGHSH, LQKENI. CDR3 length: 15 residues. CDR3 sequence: CASWGSDSSTDTQYF. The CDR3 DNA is TGTGCCAGCTGGGGGTCGGACAGCTCCACAGATACGCAGTATTTT.

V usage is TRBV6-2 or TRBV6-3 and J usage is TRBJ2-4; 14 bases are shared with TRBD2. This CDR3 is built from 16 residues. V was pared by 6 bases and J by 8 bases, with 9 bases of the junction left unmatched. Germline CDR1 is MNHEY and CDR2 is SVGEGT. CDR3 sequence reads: CASRGGTSGGVDIQYF. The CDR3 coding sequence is TGTGCCAGCAGAGGAGGGACTAGCGGGGGAGTTGACATTCAGTACTTC.

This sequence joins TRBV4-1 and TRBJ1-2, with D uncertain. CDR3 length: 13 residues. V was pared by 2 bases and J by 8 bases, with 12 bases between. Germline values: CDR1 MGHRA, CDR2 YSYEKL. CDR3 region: CASSQSVVGGYTF. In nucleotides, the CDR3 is TGCGCCAGCAGCCAATCAGTGGTAGGGGGCTACACCTTC.

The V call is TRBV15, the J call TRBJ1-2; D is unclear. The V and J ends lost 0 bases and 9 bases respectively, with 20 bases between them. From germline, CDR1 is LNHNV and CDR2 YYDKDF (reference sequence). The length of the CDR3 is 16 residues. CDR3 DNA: TGTGCCACCAGCAGAGATCGGTCAGTTTCAATCTGTAGCTACACCTTC. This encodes CATSRDRSVSICSYTF.

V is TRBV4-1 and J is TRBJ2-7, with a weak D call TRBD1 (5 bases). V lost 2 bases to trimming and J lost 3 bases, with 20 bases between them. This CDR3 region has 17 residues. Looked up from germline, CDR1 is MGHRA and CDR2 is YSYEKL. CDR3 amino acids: CASSQSYLTANSYEQYF. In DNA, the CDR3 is TGCGCCAGCAGCCAAAGCTACTTGACAGCTAATAGCTACGAGCAGTACTTC.

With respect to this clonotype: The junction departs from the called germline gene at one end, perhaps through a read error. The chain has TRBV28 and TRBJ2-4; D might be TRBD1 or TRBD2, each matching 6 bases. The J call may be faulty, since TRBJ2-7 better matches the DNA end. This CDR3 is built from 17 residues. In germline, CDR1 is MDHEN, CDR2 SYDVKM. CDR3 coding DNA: TGTGCCAGCAGTTTACCTAGACACGGAGGGGGATCCTGCGAGCAGTACTTC. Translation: CASSLPRHGGGSCEQYF.

CDR3 sequence reads: CSAPSEAGTYNEQFF. The DNA for the CDR3 is TGCAGTGCGCCTTCGGAGGCAGGGACCTACAATGAGCAGTTCTTC. The chain carries TRBV20-1 and TRBJ2-1; D is tentatively TRBD1 or TRBD2 (5 bases each). Deletions cut 6 bases from V and 2 bases from J, with 17 bases between. CDR3 length: 15 amino acids. Germline-derived CDR1 and CDR2 are DFQATT and SNEGSKA (reference sequence).

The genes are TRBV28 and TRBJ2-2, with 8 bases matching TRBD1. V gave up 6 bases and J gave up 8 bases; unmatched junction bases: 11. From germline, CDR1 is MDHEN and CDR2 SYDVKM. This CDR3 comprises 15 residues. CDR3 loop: CASSLSGGSRGELFF. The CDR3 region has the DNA TGTGCCAGCAGCCTCTCAGGGGGCAGTAGGGGGGAGCTGTTTTTT.

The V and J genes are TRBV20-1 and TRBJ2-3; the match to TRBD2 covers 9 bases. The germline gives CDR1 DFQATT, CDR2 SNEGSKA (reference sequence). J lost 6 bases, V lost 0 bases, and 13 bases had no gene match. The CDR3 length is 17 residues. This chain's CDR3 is CSAREAGGWRMADTQYF. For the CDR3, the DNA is TGCAGTGCTAGAGAAGCGGGGGGCTGGCGGATGGCGGATACGCAGTATTTT.

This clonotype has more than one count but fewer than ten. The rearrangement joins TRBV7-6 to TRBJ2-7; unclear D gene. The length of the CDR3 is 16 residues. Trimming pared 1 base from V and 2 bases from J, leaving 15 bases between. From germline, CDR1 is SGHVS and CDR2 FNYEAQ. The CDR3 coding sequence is TGTGCCAGCAGCTTAGAGTTTGGGATGCTTACCTACGAGCAGTACTTC. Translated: CASSLEFGMLTYEQYF.

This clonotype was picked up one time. The CDR3 region is CASSLAQRAYEQYF. The CDR3 coding sequence is TGTGCCAGCAGTTTAGCACAGAGGGCCTACGAGCAGTACTTC. This chain joins TRBV27 and TRBJ2-5; tentatively, D is TRBD2 (5 bases). TRBJ2-7 explains the end of the DNA better; the J call may be wrong. The CDR3 has 14 residues. The V gene's germline CDR1 is MNHEY and CDR2 SMNVEV (reference sequence).

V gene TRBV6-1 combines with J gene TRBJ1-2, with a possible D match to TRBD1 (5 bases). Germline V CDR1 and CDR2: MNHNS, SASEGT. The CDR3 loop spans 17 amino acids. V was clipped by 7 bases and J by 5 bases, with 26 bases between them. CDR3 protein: CASKSGSQDPEGYGYTF. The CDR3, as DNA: TGTGCCAGCAAATCGGGGTCCCAAGACCCTGAGGGGTATGGCTACACCTTC.

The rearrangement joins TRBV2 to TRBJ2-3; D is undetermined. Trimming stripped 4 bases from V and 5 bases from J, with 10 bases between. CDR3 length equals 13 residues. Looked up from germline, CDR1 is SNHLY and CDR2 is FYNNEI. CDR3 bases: TGTGCCAGCAGTGCCCTCGCGCGAGATACGCAGTATTTT. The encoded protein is CASSALARDTQYF.

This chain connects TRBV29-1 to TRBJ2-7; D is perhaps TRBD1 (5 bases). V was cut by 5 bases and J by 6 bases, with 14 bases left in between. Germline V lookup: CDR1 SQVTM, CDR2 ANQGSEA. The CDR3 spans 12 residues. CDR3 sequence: CSVKGFVAEQYF. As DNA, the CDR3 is TGCAGCGTTAAGGGGTTTGTCGCCGAGCAGTACTTC.

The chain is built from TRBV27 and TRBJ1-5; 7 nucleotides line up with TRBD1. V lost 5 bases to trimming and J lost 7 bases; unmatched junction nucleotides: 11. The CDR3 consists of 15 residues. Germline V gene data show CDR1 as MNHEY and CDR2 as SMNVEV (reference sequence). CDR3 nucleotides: TGTGCCAGCAGTCACCTGACAGGGAATGACCAGCCCCAGCATTTT. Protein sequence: CASSHLTGNDQPQHF.

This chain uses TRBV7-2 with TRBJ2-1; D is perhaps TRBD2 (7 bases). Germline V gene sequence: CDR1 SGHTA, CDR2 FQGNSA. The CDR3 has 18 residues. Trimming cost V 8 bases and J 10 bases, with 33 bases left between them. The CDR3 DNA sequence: TGTGCCAGCGTCCCGCCCGGGATGAGCGGGACAAGTCAAAGGGAGCAGTTCTTC. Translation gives CASVPPGMSGTSQREQFF.